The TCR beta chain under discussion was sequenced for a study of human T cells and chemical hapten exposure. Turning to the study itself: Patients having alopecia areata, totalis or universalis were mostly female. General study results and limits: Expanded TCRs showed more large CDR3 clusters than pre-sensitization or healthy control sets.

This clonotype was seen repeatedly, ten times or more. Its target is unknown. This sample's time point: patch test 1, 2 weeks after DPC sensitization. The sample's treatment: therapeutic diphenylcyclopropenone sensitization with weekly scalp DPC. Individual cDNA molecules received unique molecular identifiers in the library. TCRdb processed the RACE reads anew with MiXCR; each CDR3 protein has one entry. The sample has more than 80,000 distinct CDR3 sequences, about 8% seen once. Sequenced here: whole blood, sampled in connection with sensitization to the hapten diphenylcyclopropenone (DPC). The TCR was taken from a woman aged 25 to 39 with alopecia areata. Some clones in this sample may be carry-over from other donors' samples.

The CDR3 spells CASSPGRVNQPQHF. CDR3 sequence (DNA): TGTGCCAGCAGCCCCGGCAGGGTCAATCAGCCCCAGCATTTT. V gene TRBV3-1 combines with J gene TRBJ1-5, with a tentative D call TRBD1 (5 bases). Germline CDR1 reads LGHDT; CDR2 reads YNNKEL (reference sequence). This CDR3 comprises 14 residues. Trimming pared 4 bases from V and 3 bases from J, leaving 10 bases between.